Listed here is a single T cell receptor (beta chain). This record comes from a study of OX40 agonist ivuxolimab in advanced cancers. In the study overall: An agonistic anti-OX40 (CD134) antibody, ivuxolimab, was used to treat the patients.

Clones were read by immunoSEQ multiplex PCR, and TCRdb kept only the in-frame ones, dropping some. The table has about 72,000 clones, 75% to 90% seen once; the top ten hold roughly 11%. Germline V lookup: CDR1 LNHDA, CDR2 SQIVND (reference sequence). The length of the CDR3 is 13 residues. Material: CD4+ or CD8+ T cells sorted from blood, obtained in a trial of the OX40 agonist ivuxolimab. V gene TRBV19 combines with J gene TRBJ2-5; D ambiguous. The DNA end lines up better with TRBJ2-7; the J call may be wrong. This sequence was found in an adult with an advanced solid tumor such as melanoma, head and neck, liver or kidney cancer. The CDR3 nucleotides are TGTGCCAGTAGTATACAGGCCTCCTACGAGCAGTACTTC. It is translated as CASSIQASYEQYF.